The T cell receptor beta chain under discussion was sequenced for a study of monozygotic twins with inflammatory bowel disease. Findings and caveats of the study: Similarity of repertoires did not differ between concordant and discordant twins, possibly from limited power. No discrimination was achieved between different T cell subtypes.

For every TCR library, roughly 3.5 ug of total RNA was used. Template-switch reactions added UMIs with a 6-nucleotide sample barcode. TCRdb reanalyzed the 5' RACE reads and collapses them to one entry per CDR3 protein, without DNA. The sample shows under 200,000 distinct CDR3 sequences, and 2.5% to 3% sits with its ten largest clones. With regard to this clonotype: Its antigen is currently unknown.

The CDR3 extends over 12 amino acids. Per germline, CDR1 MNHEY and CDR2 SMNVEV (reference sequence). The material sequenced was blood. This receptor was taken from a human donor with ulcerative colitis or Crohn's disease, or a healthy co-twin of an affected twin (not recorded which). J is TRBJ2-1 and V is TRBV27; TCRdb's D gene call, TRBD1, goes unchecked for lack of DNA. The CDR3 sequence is CASSLYGTVQFF.